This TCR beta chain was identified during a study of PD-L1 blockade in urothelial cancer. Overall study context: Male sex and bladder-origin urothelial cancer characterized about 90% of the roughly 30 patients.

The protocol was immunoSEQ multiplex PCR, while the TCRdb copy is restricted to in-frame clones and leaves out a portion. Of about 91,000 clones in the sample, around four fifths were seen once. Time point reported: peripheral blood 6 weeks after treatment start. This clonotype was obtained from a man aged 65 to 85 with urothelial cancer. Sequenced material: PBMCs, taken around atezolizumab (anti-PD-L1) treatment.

This chain's CDR3 is CASSALGQTHYGYTF. CDR3 nucleotides: TGTGCCAGCAGTGCGCTAGGACAGACACACTATGGCTACACCTTC. The genes are TRBV6-1 and TRBJ1-2, with a possible D match to TRBD1 (6 bases). The CDR3 extends over 15 amino acids. Germline V CDR1 and CDR2: MNHNS, SASEGT. The V and J ends lost 4 bases and 3 bases respectively, with 15 bases between them.